The entry below gives a single TCR beta chain sequence along with its context. Indicated treatment: some 20 received Ad26.COV2.S at low or high dose, single or two shots; 5 received placebo; per-sample allocation not given. Repertoires come from day 63 after the first vaccine or placebo injection. This CDR3 contains 14 residues. Germline CDR1 is MGHRA and CDR2 is YSYEKL. V was pared by 1 base and J by 8 bases, with 11 bases between. The data belong to a study of Ad26.COV2.S vaccination and SARS-CoV-2 variants. Sequencing used immunoSEQ multiplex PCR; TCRdb keeps in-frame clones, though not all of them. The top ten clones hold 3.3% of a sample with 350,000 to 450,000 clones, roughly 84% of them seen once.

The clonotype comes from a person aged 18-65 years who received the Ad26.COV2.S COVID-19 vaccine or a placebo. The chain recombines TRBV4-1 with TRBJ1-4, with a tentative D call TRBD1 (5 bases). Sequenced here: peripheral blood, sampled in a trial of Ad26.COV2.S vaccine versus placebo. CDR3 coding DNA: TGCGCCAGCAGCCAAGGGCAGGGTCGGGAAAAACTGTTTTTT. This sequence encodes CASSQGQGREKLFF.